A selection of T cell receptor beta chains follows, all from one sample in a study of T cells in Graves' hyperthyroidism and ophthalmopathy. Using its own MiXCR run on the multiplex PCR reads, TCRdb lists one record per CDR3 protein. The sample records some 620,000 distinct CDR3 sequences, roughly 17% being singletons. Sequences were obtained from blood. The receptors were gathered from a woman aged 25-40 years with Graves' hyperthyroidism. Both conserved end residues are part of each CDR3. Fields, in order: CDR3 length, V gene, J gene, CDR3 protein.

15,TRBV19,TRBJ1-1,CASSVDSRGNTEAFF
15,TRBV2,TRBJ1-4,CASSSAGKTNEKLFF
13,TRBV19,TRBJ1-5,CASLGLFNQPQHF
17,TRBV7-3,TRBJ2-3,CASSTTPLAGVGDTQYF
12,TRBV14,TRBJ2-4,CASSRRDNIQYF
14,TRBV5-1,TRBJ2-7,CASSLERTTGEQYF
15,TRBV28,TRBJ1-5,CASSNLQISNQPQHF
11,TRBV20-1,TRBJ1-2,CSASPEYGYTF
16,TRBV7-9,TRBJ1-2,CASSLVGEILNYGYTF
13,TRBV11-2,TRBJ2-7,CASSSDYINEQYF
16,TRBV29-1,TRBJ2-5,CSVEDGGLAGSETQYF
13,TRBV5-6,TRBJ1-6,CASSHRVGSPLHF
12,TRBV30,TRBJ2-7,CAWSGQGYEQYF
12,TRBV6-1,TRBJ2-1,CASTPGGPEQFF
13,TRBV12-3/TRBV12-4,TRBJ2-3,CASTLARGDTQYF
14,TRBV28,TRBJ2-7,CASSLRVGGYEQYF
15,TRBV7-2,TRBJ1-1,CASSGHTGVWTEAFF
15,TRBV27,TRBJ2-5,CASSLIAGGLETQYF
17,TRBV25-1,TRBJ2-1,CASSDLGTSGGYNEQFF
17,TRBV6-1,TRBJ2-5,CASSPTPGQGNQETQYF
15,TRBV7-9,TRBJ2-4,CASSLSGLAKNIQYF
15,TRBV4-3,TRBJ2-2,CAGSQDVTAGGELFF
16,TRBV28,TRBJ2-2,CASSLLTGVGTGELFF
13,TRBV6-1,TRBJ2-5,CASSWSGKETQYF
16,TRBV18,TRBJ2-6,CASSPPAVTGANVLTF
11,TRBV20-1,TRBJ1-1,CSARRGPEAFF
14,TRBV4-3,TRBJ1-2,CASSQDRSNYGYTF
14,TRBV27,TRBJ2-7,CASSGTGVAYEQYF
14,TRBV4-1,TRBJ2-7,CASSQDHRAGEQYF
17,TRBV11-3,TRBJ2-5,CASSLVGTVRGEETQYF
15,TRBV19,TRBJ1-5,CASSIQAGAGQPQHF
15,TRBV12-3/TRBV12-4,TRBJ2-1,CASSFGTSTYNEQFF
14,TRBV11-2,TRBJ2-5,CASSLEAIQETQYF
15,TRBV5-1,TRBJ2-2,CASSLAEANTGELFF
11,TRBV12-3/TRBV12-4,TRBJ2-7,CASGGGFEQYF
14,TRBV20-1,TRBJ1-2,CSAPPRQGYDGYTF
16,TRBV6-2/TRBV6-3,TRBJ2-1,CASSYGNREAYNEQFF
15,TRBV7-9,TRBJ1-4,CASSPNRGSGEKLFF
15,TRBV20-1,TRBJ1-1,CSARSGNFMNTEAFF
14,TRBV28,TRBJ2-7,CASSLGTRAYEQYF
10,TRBV12-3/TRBV12-4,TRBJ1-2,CASSRYGYTF
13,TRBV29-1,TRBJ2-5,CSVEGTDPEAQYF
12,TRBV6-2/TRBV6-3,TRBJ1-5,CASKSGREPQHF
16,TRBV6-1,TRBJ2-1,CASSSPGTVKYNEQFF
11,TRBV2,TRBJ1-2,CAVATVYGYTF
12,TRBV11-2,TRBJ2-7,CASSSPGNEQYF
17,TRBV7-8,TRBJ1-2,CASSTDPGGRSEEGYTF
14,TRBV5-4,TRBJ2-3,CASSLASLTDTQYF
13,TRBV20-1,TRBJ1-2,CSAPRTGSSGYTF
15,TRBV9,TRBJ2-7,CASSVGAGDSYEQYF
15,TRBV20-1,TRBJ1-5,CSAREGARSNQPQHF
14,TRBV18,TRBJ1-2,CASSPSQGARGYTF
13,TRBV5-8,TRBJ1-1,CASSLVQGTEAFF
16,TRBV6-2/TRBV6-3,TRBJ1-5,CASSYLRHYSNQPQHF
13,TRBV3-1,TRBJ2-7,CAGSQECGNEQYF
14,TRBV2,TRBJ1-5,CASSSQGGNGPQHF
15,TRBV24-1,TRBJ1-5,CATSGGGLSNQPQHF
13,TRBV27,TRBJ2-1,CASSPSVNNEQFF
16,TRBV24-1,TRBJ2-1,CATSDLLGQGRNEQFF